This T cell receptor (beta chain) was captured by sequencing in a study of blood T cells in healthy people across ages. Turning to the study itself: Template switching picked up about one barcoded beta molecule for each two T cells.

Study-wide results and caveats: Fewer expanded clones and more diversity marked long-lived versus aged donors. Diversity estimates from one million T cells were considered underestimates.

Using a J-beta primer mix together with a sample-barcoded 5' primer, a second PCR was run for about 6 to 12 cycles. Each CDR3 protein is one row after TCRdb ran MiXCR on the 5' RACE reads. In the table there are nearly 1 million distinct CDR3 sequences, approximately 50% of which are singletons. J gave up 4 bases and V 6 bases, and 11 bases lay outside the gene matches. CDR1 DFQATT and CDR2 SNEGSKA come from the germline V gene (reference sequence). The CDR3 length is 14 residues. Details on this clonotype: The antigen is not known.

Sequenced input: blood. This sequence was found in a woman in her sixties or seventies in good health. The chain is built from TRBV20-1 and TRBJ2-7; 8 bases line up with TRBD2. The CDR3 is CSAGPETSAYEQYF. The CDR3 DNA sequence: TGCAGTGCGGGTCCCGAGACTAGCGCATACGAGCAGTACTTC.